This T cell receptor delta chain was identified in a study of Vδ1+ human thymocytes. Turning to this clone: Antigen unknown.

Findings of the study overall: Thymic TRG and TRD repertoires appeared highly polyclonal, with Gaussian CDR3 length distributions.

The CDR3 is 21 amino acids. Germline V gene data show CDR1 as TSWWSYY and CDR2 as QGS. The ends lost 4 bases at V and 5 bases at J; junction bases unmatched: 27. Extracted RNA was reverse transcribed into cDNA. Multiplex PCR used pooled V-gene forward primers and a constant-region reverse primer to amplify CDR3s. TCRdb reanalyzed the multiplex PCR reads using CATT. The repertoire holds about 75,000 delta-chain clones, with around 34% as singletons. This chain links TRDV1 with TRDJ1, with 8 bases lining up with TRDD3. The sequence derives from a boy in the first two years of life who had congenital heart surgery. Sequences were obtained from Vdelta1+ gamma-delta thymocytes from the thymus. The subset was: FACS-sorted CD3+ TCRalphabeta- TCRVdelta1+ TCRVdelta2- thymocytes. The CDR3 sequence is CALGAEIPSRAGDTFLDKLIF. The CDR3 region has the DNA TGTGCTCTTGGGGCCGAAATTCCTAGCCGAGCAGGGGATACTTTTTTAGATAAACTCATCTTT.